These 2 T cell receptor beta chains were all obtained from the same sample, sequenced in a study of cytomegalovirus exposure and HLA in healthy donors. The PCR had 60 Vbeta and 13 Jbeta primers. Sequencing used immunoSEQ multiplex PCR; TCRdb keeps in-frame clones, though not all of them. The sample yields roughly 100,000 clones, about 74% seen once. Sequencing was carried out using PBMCs. All receptors derive from a male donor in good health and CMV-seropositive.

The chain recombines TRBV30 with TRBJ2-3; perhaps TRBD1 as D (6 bases). Trimming took 2 bases from V and 4 from J, leaving 16 bases between them. This CDR3 has 15 amino acids. Germline CDR1 and CDR2: GTSNPN and SVGIG (reference sequence). The CDR3 sequence: CAWSTGTTKADTQYF. The CDR3 nucleotides are TGTGCCTGGAGTACGGGGACAACCAAAGCAGATACGCAGTATTTT.

The chain's CDR3 is CASSHYGLAGLYEQYF. The CDR3 coding sequence is TGCGCCAGCAGCCATTACGGACTAGCGGGTCTCTACGAGCAGTACTTC. The chain is built from TRBV4-1 and TRBJ2-7, with 11 bases matching TRBD2. Germline-derived CDR1 and CDR2 are MGHRA and YSYEKL. V lost 3 bases, J lost 3 bases, and 7 bases stayed unmatched. CDR3 size: 16 residues.